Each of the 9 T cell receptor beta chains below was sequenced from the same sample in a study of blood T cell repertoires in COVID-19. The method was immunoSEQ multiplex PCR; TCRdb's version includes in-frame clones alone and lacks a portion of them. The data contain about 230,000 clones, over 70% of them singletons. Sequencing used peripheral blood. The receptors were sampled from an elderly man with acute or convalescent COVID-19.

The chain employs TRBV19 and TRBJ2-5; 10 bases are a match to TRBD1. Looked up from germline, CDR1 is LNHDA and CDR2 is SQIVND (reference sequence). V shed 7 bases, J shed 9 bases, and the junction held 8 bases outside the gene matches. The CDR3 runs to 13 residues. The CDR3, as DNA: TGTGCCAGTACCGCGCATGGACAGGGGGCCCAGTACTTC. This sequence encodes CASTAHGQGAQYF.

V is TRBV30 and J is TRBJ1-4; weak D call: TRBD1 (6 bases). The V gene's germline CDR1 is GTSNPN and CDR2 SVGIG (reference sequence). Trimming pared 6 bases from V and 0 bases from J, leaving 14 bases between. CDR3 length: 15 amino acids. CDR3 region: CACTGTAPTNEKLFF. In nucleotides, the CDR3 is TGTGCCTGTACAGGGACGGCCCCAACTAATGAAAAACTGTTTTTT.

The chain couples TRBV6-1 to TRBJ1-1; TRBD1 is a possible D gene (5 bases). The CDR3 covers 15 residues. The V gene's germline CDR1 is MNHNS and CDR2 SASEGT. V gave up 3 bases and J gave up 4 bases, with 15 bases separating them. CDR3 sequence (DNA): TGTGCCAGCAGTGATGCAGGGCCCAAGAGCACTGAAGCTTTCTTT. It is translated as CASSDAGPKSTEAFF.

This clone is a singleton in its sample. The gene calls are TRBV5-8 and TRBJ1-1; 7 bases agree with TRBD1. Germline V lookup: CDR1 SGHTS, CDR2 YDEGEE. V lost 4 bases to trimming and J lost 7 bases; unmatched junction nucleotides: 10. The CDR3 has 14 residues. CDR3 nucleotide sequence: TGTGCCAGCAGCCCCCTCGACAGGGTTGGTGAAGCTTTCTTT. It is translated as CASSPLDRVGEAFF.

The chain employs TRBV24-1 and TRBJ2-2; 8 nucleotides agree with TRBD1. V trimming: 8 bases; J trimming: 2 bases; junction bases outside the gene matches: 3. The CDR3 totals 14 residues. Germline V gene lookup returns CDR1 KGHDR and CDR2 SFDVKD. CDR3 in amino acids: CATTDRANTGELFF. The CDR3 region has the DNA TGTGCCACCACGGACAGGGCAAACACCGGGGAGCTGTTTTTT.

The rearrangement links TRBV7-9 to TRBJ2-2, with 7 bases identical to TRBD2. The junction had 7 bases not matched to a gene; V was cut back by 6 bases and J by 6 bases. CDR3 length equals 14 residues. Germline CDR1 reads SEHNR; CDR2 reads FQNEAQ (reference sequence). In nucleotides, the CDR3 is TGTGCCAGCAGGTGGCGGGAGACTGCCGGGGAGCTGTTTTTT. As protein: CASRWRETAGELFF.

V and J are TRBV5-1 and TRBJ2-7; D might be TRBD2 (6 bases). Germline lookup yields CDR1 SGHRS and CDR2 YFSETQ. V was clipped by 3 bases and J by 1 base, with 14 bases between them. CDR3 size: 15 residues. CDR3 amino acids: CASSSVGDSSYEQYF. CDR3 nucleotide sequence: TGCGCCAGCAGCTCCGTTGGGGACTCGTCCTACGAGCAGTACTTC. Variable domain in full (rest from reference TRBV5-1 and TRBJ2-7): KAGVTQTPRYLIKTRGQQVTLSCSPISGHRSVSWYQQTPGQGLQFLFEYFSETQRNKGNFPGRFSGRQFSNSRSEMNVSTLELGDSALYLCASSSVGDSSYEQYFGPGTRLTVT.

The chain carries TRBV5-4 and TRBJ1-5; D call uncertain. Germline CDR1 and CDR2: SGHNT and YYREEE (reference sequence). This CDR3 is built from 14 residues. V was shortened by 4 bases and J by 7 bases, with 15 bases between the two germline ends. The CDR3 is CASSPDGVGQPQHF. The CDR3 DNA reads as TGTGCCAGCAGCCCGGACGGGGTAGGCCAGCCCCAGCATTTT.

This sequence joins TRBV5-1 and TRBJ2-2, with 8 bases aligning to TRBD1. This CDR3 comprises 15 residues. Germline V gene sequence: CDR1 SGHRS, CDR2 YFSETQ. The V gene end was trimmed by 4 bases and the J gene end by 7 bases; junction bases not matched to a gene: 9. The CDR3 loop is CASSGTGQGHGELFF. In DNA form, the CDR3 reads TGCGCCAGCAGCGGGACAGGCCAAGGCCACGGGGAGCTGTTTTTT.